This TCR beta chain was sequenced in a study of T cells after yellow fever vaccination. Notes on the study in general: Boosting was followed by the reappearance of most primary-vaccination clones (approximately 97% CD4, 70% to 90% CD8).

This clonotype showed up just a few times. Its antigen is unidentified. One entry per CDR3 protein results from TCRdb running MiXCR on the 5' RACE reads. Of approximately 550,000 distinct CDR3 sequences in the sample, about 13% are singletons; the top ten hold roughly 13%. Looked up from germline, CDR1 is KGHDR and CDR2 is SFDVKD. V was shortened by 4 bases and J by 4 bases, with 8 bases between the two germline ends. There are 13 residues in the CDR3. The sequence was collected from a young man who received the YFV17D yellow fever vaccine. The sequences come from PBMCs, collected on the day of the yellow fever booster vaccination. The chain employs TRBV24-1 and TRBJ2-3, with D unresolved. For the CDR3, the DNA is TGTGCCACCAGTGAGGCCGACCCAGATACGCAGTATTTT. Translated: CATSEADPDTQYF.